This TCR beta chain was recorded in a study of blood T cell repertoires in COVID-19. For the study at large: Both acute and convalescent COVID-19 samples were obtained from the United States, Italy and Spain. From T cells, B-cell-depleted T cells, or PBMCs came the material, which was cDNA or gDNA.

Germline V gene data show CDR1 as SGHRS and CDR2 as YFSETQ. Between the trimmed V and J ends, which lost 0 bases and 3 bases, there was a span of 7 bases. This CDR3 is built from 13 residues. Authors' methods: Amplified reference gene primers provided the basis for estimating nucleated cell counts. The repertoire was sequenced with immunoSEQ multiplex PCR; TCRdb's copy has only in-frame clones and lacks some. That table gives V, J and clone size, and the DNA gave D and trimming. The sample has approximately 100,000 clones, around 87% seen once. Input material: peripheral blood. This receptor was taken from a woman aged 25 to 45 with acute or convalescent COVID-19. This chain links TRBV5-1 with TRBJ2-7; unclear D gene. CDR3 DNA: TGCGCCAGCAGCTTGGGGCAGTTCTACGAGCAGTACTTC. It codes for CASSLGQFYEQYF.